One sample yielded the 4 T cell receptor beta chains listed below, sequenced in a study of T cell responses to AZD1222 COVID-19 vaccine. Measured with immunoSEQ multiplex PCR; TCRdb has only the in-frame clones, and not every one. The sample carries about 120,000 clones, around nine tenths recorded once. The sample was peripheral blood, taken on day 0 of AZD1222 vaccination. The receptor source for this set is an adult in good health.

Here the CDR3 reads CASSFGRPEAFF. CDR3 DNA sequence: TGTGCCAGCAGCTTCGGCCGGCCTGAAGCTTTCTTT. The V gene is TRBV11-2, the J gene TRBJ1-1; D gene uncertain. The CDR3 extends over 12 amino acids. CDR1 is SGHAT and CDR2 is FQNNGV in the germline V gene. With 3 bases removed from V and 6 bases from J, the gap between germline ends came to 8 bases. The complete variable domain, with remaining parts taken from reference TRBV11-2 and TRBJ1-1, reads EAGVAQSPRYKIIEKRQSVAFWCNPISGHATLYWYQQILGQGPKLLIQFQNNGVVDDSQLPKDRFSAERLKGVDSTLKIQPAKLEDSAVYLCASSFGRPEAFFGQGTRLTVV.

The J gene is TRBJ2-7, the V gene TRBV3-1 (or the pseudogene TRBV3-2); 9 bases agree with TRBD2. Per the germline V gene, CDR1 is LGHDT and CDR2 is YNNKEL (reference sequence). This CDR3 has 18 amino acids. Germline trimming cut 8 bases from V and 3 bases from J; bases unmatched to any gene: 20. CDR3 nucleotide sequence: TGTGCCAGCGGTGTAGGTAGCGGGAGCCGCGCAAGTTTCTACGAGCAGTACTTC. Protein sequence: CASGVGSGSRASFYEQYF.

The chain links TRBV6-2 or TRBV6-3 to TRBJ1-5, with 8 nucleotides matching TRBD1. Germline trimming cut 6 bases from V and 1 base from J; bases unmatched to any gene: 8. CDR3 length: 16 amino acids. The germline V gene encodes CDR1 MNHEY and CDR2 SVGEGT. CDR3 region: CASSPPGQGSNQPQHF. In DNA, the CDR3 is TGTGCCAGCAGCCCTCCCGGACAGGGAAGCAATCAGCCCCAGCATTTT.

There are a few counts of this clone. V gene TRBV11-1 combines with J gene TRBJ1-1, with D uncertain. V was pared by 8 bases and J by 2 bases, with 12 bases between. This CDR3 is 13 amino acids long. Germline lookup yields CDR1 SGHAT and CDR2 FQDESV (reference sequence). The CDR3: CASQQRLNTEAFF. In nucleotides, the CDR3 is TGTGCCAGCCAGCAGCGATTAAACACTGAAGCTTTCTTT.